The 16 T cell receptor beta chains presented below share a single source sample, sequenced in a study of cytotoxic CD8 clonotypes in ibrutinib-treated CLL. The table came from immunoSEQ multiplex PCR; TCRdb's copy has only in-frame clones and leaves some out. The data contain 130,000 or so clones, 80% to 90% of them singletons. The specimen comprised PBMCs, sampled after 24 months of ibrutinib treatment. Receptors were obtained from a human donor with chronic lymphocytic leukemia.

The chain links TRBV19 to TRBJ1-5, with 12 positions matching TRBD1. Germline V lookup: CDR1 LNHDA, CDR2 SQIVND (reference sequence). V lost 5 bases, J lost 6 bases, and 5 bases stayed unmatched. The CDR3 contains 15 residues. The DNA for the CDR3 is TGTGCCAGTAGTGGCGGGACAGGGGGCGGTCAGCCCCAGCATTTT. This encodes CASSGGTGGGQPQHF.

V and J are TRBV10-3 and TRBJ2-1; 9 bases agree with TRBD1. The V segment lost 4 bases and the J segment 7 bases; nucleotides outside the gene matches: 11. Germline V gene sequence: CDR1 ENHRY, CDR2 SYGVKD. The CDR3 is 16 residues long. In nucleotides, the CDR3 is TGTGCCATCAGTGGGACCGGGACAGGGAGGTGGAATGAGCAGTTCTTC. It yields the protein CAISGTGTGRWNEQFF.

The chain is built from TRBV4-1 and TRBJ2-7; D remains ambiguous. The CDR3 sequence is 13 residues long. V was trimmed by 3 bases and J by 2 bases, leaving 8 bases between them. Germline CDR1 reads MGHRA; CDR2 reads YSYEKL. The CDR3 spells CASSQANTYEQYF. The DNA for the CDR3 is TGCGCCAGCAGCCAGGCCAACACCTACGAGCAGTACTTC.

This clone has a handful of counts. The gene calls are TRBV30 and TRBJ1-1; 8 bases match TRBD1. Germline assignment: CDR1 GTSNPN and CDR2 SVGIG (reference sequence). This CDR3 contains 12 residues. DNA of the CDR3: TGTGCTCGTGATAACAGGGGGGGGAAAGCTTTCTTT. Translation: CARDNRGGKAFF.

This clone was found once. Other DNA sequences in the sample encode the same CDR3. V and J are TRBV7-2 and TRBJ2-3; 14 bases line up with TRBD2. Trimming took 4 bases from V and 4 from J; bases not matched to a gene: 4. Germline CDR1 is SGHTA and CDR2 is FQGNSA. This CDR3 is 16 amino acids long. For the CDR3, the DNA is TGTGCCAGCAGCTCCAGACTAGCGGGAGGGGCAGATACGCAGTATTTT. Translation: CASSSRLAGGADTQYF.

The chain employs TRBV5-1 and TRBJ2-2; possibly TRBD1 for D (5 bases). Per the germline V gene, CDR1 is SGHRS and CDR2 is YFSETQ. V lost 4 bases and J lost 5, with 12 bases in between. This CDR3 has 14 amino acids. CDR3 nucleotide sequence: TGCGCCAGCAGCCTCAGGGATTCAACCGGGGAGCTGTTTTTT. Protein: CASSLRDSTGELFF.

The chain links TRBV2 to TRBJ1-1; D is possibly TRBD1 (6 bases). V was cut by 6 bases and J by 4 bases, with 12 bases left in between. The CDR3 is 13 amino acids. Germline V gene data show CDR1 as SNHLY and CDR2 as FYNNEI. DNA for the CDR3: TGTGCCAGCAGACTCGGGACAAGCACTGAAGCTTTCTTT. It encodes CASRLGTSTEAFF.

The chain links TRBV4-3 to TRBJ2-1; D remains unclear. In germline, CDR1 is LGHNA, CDR2 YSLEER. The germline V and J ends were trimmed by 4 bases and 4 bases, with 14 bases remaining between them. The CDR3 is made up of 15 amino acids. The CDR3 here is CASSPSADFYNEQFF. CDR3 DNA: TGCGCCAGCAGCCCGTCCGCAGACTTTTACAATGAGCAGTTCTTC.

This chain connects TRBV4-1 to TRBJ2-2, with D possibly TRBD2 on 6 matching bases. Trimming cost V 0 bases and J 3 bases, with 11 bases left between them. The CDR3 runs to 16 residues. The germline V gene has CDR1 MGHRA and CDR2 YSYEKL. The CDR3 DNA follows: TGCGCCAGCAGCCAAGATCGCCTAGCGCACACCGGGGAGCTGTTTTTT. The encoded protein is CASSQDRLAHTGELFF.

This chain links TRBV19 with TRBJ1-2; 9 bases fit TRBD1. This CDR3 contains 16 residues. Trimming removed 6 bases from V and 4 bases from J; junction bases left unmatched: 12. Looked up from germline, CDR1 is LNHDA and CDR2 is SQIVND (reference sequence). CDR3 amino acids: CASREQGAPKSYGYTF. As DNA, the CDR3 is TGTGCCAGTAGAGAACAGGGGGCTCCGAAAAGCTATGGCTACACCTTC.

The chain recombines TRBV28 with TRBJ1-1, with 8 bases matching TRBD1. This CDR3 is 16 amino acids long. Germline lookup yields CDR1 MDHEN and CDR2 SYDVKM. Unmatched junction bases numbered 8, after V lost 2 bases and J lost 3 bases. CDR3 sequence (DNA): TGTGCCAGCAGTTTAATCCAGGGGGCTTCGGACACTGAAGCTTTCTTT. Protein sequence: CASSLIQGASDTEAFF.

The V gene is TRBV10-3, the J gene TRBJ2-5, with TRBD1 matching 12 bases. The CDR3 covers 16 residues. V shed 5 bases, J shed 5 bases, and the junction held 9 bases outside the gene matches. Germline values: CDR1 ENHRY, CDR2 SYGVKD. CDR3 residues: CAISQKGQGASETQYF. CDR3 DNA sequence: TGTGCCATCAGTCAAAAGGGACAGGGGGCTTCGGAGACCCAGTACTTC.

The chain uses TRBV6-5 and TRBJ1-2; D ambiguous. This CDR3 has 14 amino acids. V was clipped by 7 bases and J by 4 bases, with 16 bases between them. Germline V gives CDR1 MNHEY, CDR2 SVGAGI. The CDR3 reads CASTKTAYFYGYTF. As DNA, the CDR3 is TGTGCCAGCACCAAAACAGCGTATTTCTATGGCTACACCTTC.

With respect to this clone: Other DNA sequences in this sample translate to the same CDR3. The V call is TRBV27, the J call TRBJ2-7, with D tentatively TRBD2 (5 bases). Germline V gene sequence: CDR1 MNHEY, CDR2 SMNVEV (reference sequence). There are 16 residues in the CDR3. V was clipped by 2 bases and J by 0 bases, with 14 bases between them. The CDR3, as DNA: TGTGCCAGCAGTTTACGAGGGCAAATAAGCTCCTACGAGCAGTACTTC. Translating it yields CASSLRGQISSYEQYF.

CDR3 region: CASHNRFYLSYNEQFF. The CDR3 region has the DNA TGCGCCAGCCACAACAGGTTCTACTTAAGTTACAATGAGCAGTTCTTC. This chain connects TRBV5-1 to TRBJ2-1; tentative D call: TRBD1 (5 bases). The V end was cut by 7 bases, the J end by 4 bases, with 21 bases between. CDR1 is SGHRS and CDR2 is YFSETQ in the germline V gene. The CDR3 covers 16 residues.

The count of this clone is one. V usage is TRBV20-1 and J usage is TRBJ2-5; no clear D. The V end lost 3 bases, the J end lost 2 bases, and 4 bases lay between the germline ends. The CDR3 has 11 amino acids. The germline V gene encodes CDR1 DFQATT and CDR2 SNEGSKA (reference sequence). The CDR3 DNA is TGCAGTGCTAGCAGTCAAGAGACCCAGTACTTC. This gives the protein CSASSQETQYF.